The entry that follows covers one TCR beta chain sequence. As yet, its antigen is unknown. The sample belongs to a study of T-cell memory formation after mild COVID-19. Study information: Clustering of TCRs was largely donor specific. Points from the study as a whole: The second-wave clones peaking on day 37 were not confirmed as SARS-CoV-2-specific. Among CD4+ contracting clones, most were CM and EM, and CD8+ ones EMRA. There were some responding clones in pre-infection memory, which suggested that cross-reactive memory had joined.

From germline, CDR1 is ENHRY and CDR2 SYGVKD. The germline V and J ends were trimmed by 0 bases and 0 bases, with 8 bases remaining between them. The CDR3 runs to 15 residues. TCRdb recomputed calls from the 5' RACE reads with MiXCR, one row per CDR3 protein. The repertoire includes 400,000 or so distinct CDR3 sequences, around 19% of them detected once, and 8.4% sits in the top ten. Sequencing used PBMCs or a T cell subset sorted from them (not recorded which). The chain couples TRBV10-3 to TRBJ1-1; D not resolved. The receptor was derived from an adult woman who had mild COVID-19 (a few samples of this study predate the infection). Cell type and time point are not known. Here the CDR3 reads CAISESGRLNTEAFF. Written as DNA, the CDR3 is TGTGCCATCAGTGAGTCTGGCAGGTTGAACACTGAAGCTTTCTTT.